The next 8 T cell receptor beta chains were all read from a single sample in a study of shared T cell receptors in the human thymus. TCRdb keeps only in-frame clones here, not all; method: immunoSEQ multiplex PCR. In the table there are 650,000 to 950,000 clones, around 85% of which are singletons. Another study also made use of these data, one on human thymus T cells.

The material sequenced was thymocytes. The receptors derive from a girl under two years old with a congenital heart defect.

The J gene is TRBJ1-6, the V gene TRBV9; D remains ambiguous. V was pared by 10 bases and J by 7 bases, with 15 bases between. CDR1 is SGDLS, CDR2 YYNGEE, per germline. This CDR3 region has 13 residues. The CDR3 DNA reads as TGTGCCCGAACTGACTTATTAAATTCACCCCTCCACTTT. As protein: CARTDLLNSPLHF.

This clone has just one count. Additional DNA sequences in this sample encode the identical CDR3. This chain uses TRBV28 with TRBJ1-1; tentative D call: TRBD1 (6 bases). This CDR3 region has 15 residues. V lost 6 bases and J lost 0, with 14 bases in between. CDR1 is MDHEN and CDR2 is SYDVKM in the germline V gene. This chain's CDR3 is CASSHKDRLNTEAFF. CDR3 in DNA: TGTGCCAGCAGCCACAAGGACAGATTGAACACTGAAGCTTTCTTT.

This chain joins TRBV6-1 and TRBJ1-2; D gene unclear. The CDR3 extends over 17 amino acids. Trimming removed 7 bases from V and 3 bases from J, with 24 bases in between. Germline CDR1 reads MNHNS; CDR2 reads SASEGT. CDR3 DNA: TGTGCCAGCACTGAGCGGACCCACAGCAGCGGGGACTATGGCTACACCTTC. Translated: CASTERTHSSGDYGYTF.

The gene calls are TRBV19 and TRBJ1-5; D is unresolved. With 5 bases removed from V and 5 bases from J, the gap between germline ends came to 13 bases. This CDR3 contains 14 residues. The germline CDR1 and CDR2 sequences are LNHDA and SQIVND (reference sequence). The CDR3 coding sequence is TGTGCCAGTAGTCCCCCCAGGCCGCATCAGCCCCAGCATTTT. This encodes CASSPPRPHQPQHF.

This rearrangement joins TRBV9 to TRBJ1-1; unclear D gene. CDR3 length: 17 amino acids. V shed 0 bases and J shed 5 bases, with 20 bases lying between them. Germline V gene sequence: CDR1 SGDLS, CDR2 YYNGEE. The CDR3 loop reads CASSVVHGIVLGTEAFF. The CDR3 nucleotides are TGTGCCAGCAGCGTAGTTCACGGGATAGTTTTGGGGACTGAAGCTTTCTTT.

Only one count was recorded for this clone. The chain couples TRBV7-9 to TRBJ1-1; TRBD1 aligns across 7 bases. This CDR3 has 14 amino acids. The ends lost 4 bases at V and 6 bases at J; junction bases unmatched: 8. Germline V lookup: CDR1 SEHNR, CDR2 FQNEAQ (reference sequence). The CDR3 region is CASSSSTGAAEAFF. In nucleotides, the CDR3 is TGTGCCAGCAGCTCGTCCACAGGGGCCGCTGAAGCTTTCTTT.

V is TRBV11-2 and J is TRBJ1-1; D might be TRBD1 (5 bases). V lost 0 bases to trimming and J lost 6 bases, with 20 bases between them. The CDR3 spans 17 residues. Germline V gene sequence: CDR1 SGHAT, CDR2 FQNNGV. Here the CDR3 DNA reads TGTGCCAGCAGCTTAGAGAGTCGACAGATAGCCTCTCCTGAAGCTTTCTTT. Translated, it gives CASSLESRQIASPEAFF. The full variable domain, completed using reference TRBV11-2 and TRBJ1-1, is EAGVAQSPRYKIIEKRQSVAFWCNPISGHATLYWYQQILGQGPKLLIQFQNNGVVDDSQLPKDRFSAERLKGVDSTLKIQPAKLEDSAVYLCASSLESRQIASPEAFFGQGTRLTVV.

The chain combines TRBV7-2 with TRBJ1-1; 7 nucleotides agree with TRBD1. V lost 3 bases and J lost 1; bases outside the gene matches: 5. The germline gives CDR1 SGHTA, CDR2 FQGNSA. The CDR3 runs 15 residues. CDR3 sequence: CASSFLDRENTEAFF. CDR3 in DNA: TGTGCCAGCAGCTTCCTAGACAGGGAGAACACTGAAGCTTTCTTT.